This T cell receptor (beta chain) was sequenced in a study of beta chain features in type 1 diabetes. General observations from the study: Any role of HLA type in TCRB rearrangement remained unresolved here. Insertions at VDJ junctions were less frequent in type 1 diabetes patients. These patients also deleted more nucleotides at the same junctions. All four CD4+ subsets of Type 1 diabetes patients contained TCRB CDR3s that were moderately but significantly shorter.

Expressed TCRB transcripts were sequenced after all isolated RNA was converted to cDNA. It was found that naive, central memory and regulatory T cell samples averaged approximately 3.6 million reads. Sequencing used immunoSEQ multiplex PCR; TCRdb keeps in-frame clones, though not all of them. The sample records some 280,000 clones, 13% to 15% being singletons. Regarding this clone: Its antigen is currently unknown.

Sorted populations all exceeded 98% purity. Germline values: CDR1 SGHAT, CDR2 FQNNGV. The CDR3 is 15 amino acids. V lost 5 bases and J 3 bases, leaving 14 bases between the germline ends. The chain combines TRBV11-2 with TRBJ1-5; maybe TRBD1 (6 bases). The TCR was taken from a man aged 25-45 years with type 1 diabetes. Specimen: naive CD4+ T cells from blood. CDR3 bases: TGTGCCAGCAGCCTCAGGGGTTTTCCCAATCAGCCCCAGCATTTT. Protein product: CASSLRGFPNQPQHF.